The present T cell receptor (beta chain) was sequenced within a study of blood T cell repertoires in COVID-19. V lost 9 bases, J lost 8 bases, and 8 bases stayed unmatched. Germline V CDR1 and CDR2: MNHEY, SVGAGI. The CDR3 totals 13 residues. Measured with immunoSEQ multiplex PCR; TCRdb has only the in-frame clones, and not every one. The sample consists of 120,000 or so clones, 55% to 70% of them appearing once. Specimen: peripheral blood. The chain recombines TRBV6-5 with TRBJ2-4, with 9 bases lining up with TRBD2. The sequence was collected from a woman between 65 and 79 years old with acute or convalescent COVID-19. Here the CDR3 DNA reads TGTGCCAGTCGGACAGGCGGGAGGGACATTCAGTACTTC. Encoded protein: CASRTGGRDIQYF.